Only one count was recorded for the clone carrying this TCR beta chain. The authors' processing: Amplification of reference gene primers was used by the study to estimate nucleated cell counts. Assay used: immunoSEQ multiplex PCR; TCRdb lists only in-frame clones, some missing. That table furnishes V, J and clone size, whereas the DNA furnished D and trimming. The data hold roughly 220,000 clones, with roughly nine tenths observed a single time. Participants came from roughly 23 US areas, aged about 18 to 90 years. Participant-reported clinical history was the basis for cohort assignment. The record originates from a study of blood T cell repertoires in COVID-19. Study background: Material from acute and convalescent COVID-19 was sourced from the United States, Italy and Spain.

Per germline, CDR1 SGHRS and CDR2 YFSETQ. This CDR3 spans 14 amino acids. After removal of 4 bases from V and 1 base from J, the junction contained 1 base not matched to a gene. This chain uses TRBV5-1 with TRBJ1-1, with 10 bases aligning to TRBD1. This clonotype originated in a woman aged 18-35 years in a cohort exposed to, infected with or recovered from COVID-19 (not recorded which). Material: PBMCs or T cells enriched from blood (not recorded which). In DNA form, the CDR3 reads TGCGCCAGCAGCCGGGACAGGGGGAACACTGAAGCTTTCTTT. This translates into CASSRDRGNTEAFF.